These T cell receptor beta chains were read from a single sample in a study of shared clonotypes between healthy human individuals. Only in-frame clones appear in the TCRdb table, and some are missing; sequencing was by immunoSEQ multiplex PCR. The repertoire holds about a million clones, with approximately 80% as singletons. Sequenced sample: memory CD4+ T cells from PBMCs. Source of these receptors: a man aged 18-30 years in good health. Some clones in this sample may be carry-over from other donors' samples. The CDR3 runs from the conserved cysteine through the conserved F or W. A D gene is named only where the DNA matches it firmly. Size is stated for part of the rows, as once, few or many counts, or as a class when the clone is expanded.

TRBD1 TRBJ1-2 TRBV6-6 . TGTGCCAGCAGTTACGGGGACAGGGGCGATGGCTACACCTTC CASSYGDRGDGYTF
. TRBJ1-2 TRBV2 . TGTGCCAGCAGTGAAGAAAACTATGGCTACACCTTC CASSEENYGYTF
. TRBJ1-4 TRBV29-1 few TGCAGCGTTGCCAGGGGTTTGGGGGAAAAACTGTTTTTT CSVARGLGEKLFF
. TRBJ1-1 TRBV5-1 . TGCGCCAGCAGCTTGGCCTTCTTAGGGGGGACTGAAGCTTTCTTT CASSLAFLGGTEAFF
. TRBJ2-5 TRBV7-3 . TGTGCCAGCAGCTCGTCTAGCAGGCAGACCCAGTACTTC CASSSSSRQTQYF
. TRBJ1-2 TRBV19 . TGTGCCAGTAGTGCCGCCAGGGGTGCTTATGGCTACACCTTC CASSAARGAYGYTF
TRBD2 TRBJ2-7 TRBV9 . TGTGCCAGCAGCACTCGGGGGGACGGATCCTACGAGCAGTACTTC CASSTRGDGSYEQYF
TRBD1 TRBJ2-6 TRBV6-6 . TGTGCCAGCCGGGACAGGAGGGGTTCTGGGGCCAACGTCCTGACTTTC CASRDRRGSGANVLTF
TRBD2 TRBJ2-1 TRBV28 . TGTGCCAGCAGCCTAGCGGGGGGAGGGTACAATGAGCAGTTCTTC CASSLAGGGYNEQFF
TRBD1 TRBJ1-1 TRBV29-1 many TGCAGCGTTGGAGGGGGCGGGACTGAAGCTTTCTTT CSVGGGGTEAFF
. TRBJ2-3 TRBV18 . TGTGCCAGCTCACGCACAGATACGCAGTATTTT CASSRTDTQYF
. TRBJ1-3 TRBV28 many TGTGCCAGCAGTTTAGGGGTGGGCCGAGGGGGACCTTCTGGAAACACCATATATTTT CASSLGVGRGGPSGNTIYF
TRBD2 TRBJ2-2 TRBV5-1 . TGCGCCAGCAGCCAGTTAGCGGGAGATAACACCGGGGAGCTGTTTTTT CASSQLAGDNTGELFF
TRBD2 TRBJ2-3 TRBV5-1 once TGCGCCAGCAGCCCGGGACTAGCGGGAGGGGCAGATACGCAGTATTTT CASSPGLAGGADTQYF
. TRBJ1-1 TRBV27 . TGTGCCAGCAGAGGGGGGACCCCTATCACTGAAGCTTTCTTT CASRGGTPITEAFF
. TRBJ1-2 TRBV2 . TGTGCCAGCAGTCGGACGTACTATGGCTACACCTTC CASSRTYYGYTF
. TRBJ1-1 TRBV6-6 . TGTGCCAGCAGCCCCTCCGGCACTGAAGCTTTCTTT CASSPSGTEAFF
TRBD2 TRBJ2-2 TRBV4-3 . TGCGCCAGCAGCCCGGGACTAGCGGGCAACACCGGGGAGCTGTTTTTT CASSPGLAGNTGELFF
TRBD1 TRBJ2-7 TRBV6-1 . TGTGCCAGCAGTGTTTATTCGGGACAGAGCTCCTACGAGCAGTACTTC CASSVYSGQSSYEQYF
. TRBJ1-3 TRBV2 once TGTGCCAGCAGTGACCAGGGCCTAGGGAACACCATATATTTT CASSDQGLGNTIYF
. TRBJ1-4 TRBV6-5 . TGTGCCAGCAGTTCGGCAGGGGCGGCTAATGAAAAACTGTTTTTT CASSSAGAANEKLFF
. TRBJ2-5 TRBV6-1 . TGTGCCAGCAGTCAAAGGGGGATAAAGACCCAGTACTTC CASSQRGIKTQYF